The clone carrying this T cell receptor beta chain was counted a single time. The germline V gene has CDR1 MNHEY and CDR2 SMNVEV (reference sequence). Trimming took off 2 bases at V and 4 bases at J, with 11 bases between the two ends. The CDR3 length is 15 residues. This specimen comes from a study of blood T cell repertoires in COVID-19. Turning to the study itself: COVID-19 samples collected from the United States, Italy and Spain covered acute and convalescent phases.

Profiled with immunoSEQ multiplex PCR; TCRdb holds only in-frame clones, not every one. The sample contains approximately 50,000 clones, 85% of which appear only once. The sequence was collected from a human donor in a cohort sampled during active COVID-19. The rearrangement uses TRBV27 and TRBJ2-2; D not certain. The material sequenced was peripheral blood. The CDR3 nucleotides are TGTGCCAGCAGTTTAGGGTGGAGTCTCACCGGGGAGCTGTTTTTT. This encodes CASSLGWSLTGELFF.